One T cell receptor (beta chain) is described in this entry. Mismatch with germline at one junction end may stem from a read error. TCR beta CDR3 regions were amplified from RNA transcripts. The first round was an RT-PCR with HTBI primers, and the second round was a multiplex PCR. In TCRdb, the multiplex PCR reads were re-called with MiXCR into one record per CDR3 protein. The table has 150,000 to 200,000 distinct CDR3 sequences, around 39% seen once; the top ten hold approximately 9%. This entry belongs to a study of Graves' ophthalmopathy and Graves' hyperthyroidism. The CDR3 is made up of 15 amino acids. CDR1 is SSHAT and CDR2 is FNYEAQ in the germline V gene (reference sequence).

The sample consisted of peripheral blood. This rearrangement joins TRBV7-7 to TRBJ2-7; 9 nucleotides agree with TRBD2. The sequence derives from a man aged 25 to 40 with Graves' ophthalmopathy. The CDR3 reads CASSLAAGGLNEQYF. CDR3 coding DNA: TGTGCTAGCAGCTTAGCAGCGGGAGGACTGAACGAGCAGTACTTC.